The 25 T cell receptor beta chains below all came from one sample that was sequenced in a study. TCRdb reprocessed the 5' RACE reads via MiXCR and lists one record per CDR3 protein. Altogether some 62,000 distinct CDR3 sequences are present, approximately 29% being singletons, with the ten largest covering about 2.3%. The specimen sequenced was tumor-infiltrating naive CD4+ T cells sorted from the breast tumor. Indicated subset: naive CD4+ T cells, CD4+CD45RA+CD25-. These receptors originate from a female donor with breast cancer.

About this clonotype itself: A single base separates this from a much larger clone, so it may be a read error. In this CDR3 the conserved last residue, phenylalanine or tryptophan, is missing, so a read error is likely. The V call is TRBV12-3 or TRBV12-4, the J call TRBJ2-5; 9 nucleotides agree with TRBD2. This CDR3 region has 13 residues. Losses at the gene ends were 6 bases for V and 9 bases for J; bases not matched to a gene: 8. The CDR3 nucleotides are TGTGCCAGCAGGGAGCGGGAGGCGGGGGCCCAGTACCTC. This translates into CASREREAGAQYL.

This clonotype was counted between two and nine times. The chain carries TRBV5-1 and TRBJ2-7; D may be TRBD2 (7 bases). The CDR3 has 15 amino acids. In germline, CDR1 is SGHRS, CDR2 YFSETQ. Trimming removed 2 bases from V and 6 bases from J, with 18 bases in between. The chain's CDR3 is CASSLRGGSPAEQYF. The CDR3, as DNA: TGCGCCAGCAGCTTAAGGGGGGGGTCCCCCGCCGAGCAGTACTTC.

This clonotype was detected ten times or more. The chain joins TRBV6-5 to TRBJ1-1; the match to TRBD1 covers 7 bases. The V segment lost 6 bases and the J segment 11 bases; nucleotides outside the gene matches: 6. The CDR3 has 11 amino acids. Per the germline V gene, CDR1 is MNHEY and CDR2 is SVGAGI. As DNA, the CDR3 is TGTGCCAGCAGAAGACAGGGTACGGCTTTCTTT. Its translation: CASRRQGTAFF.

As concerns this clonotype: This could be a read error, since a much larger clone is one nucleotide away. This rearrangement joins TRBV7-2 to TRBJ2-5, with 8 bases lining up with TRBD2. Trimming removed 5 bases from V and 5 bases from J; junction bases left unmatched: 7. There are 14 residues in the CDR3. Germline loops: CDR1 SGHTA, CDR2 FQGNSA. CDR3 residues: CASSIEAGEETQYF. For the CDR3, the DNA is TGTGCCAGCAGCATAGAAGCGGGAGAGGAGACCCAGTACTTC.

The V call is TRBV5-5, the J call TRBJ2-6; D possibly corresponds to TRBD1 (6 bases). CDR1 is SGHKS, CDR2 YYEKEE, per germline (reference sequence). V lost 4 bases, J lost 1 base, and 9 bases lay in between. The CDR3 contains 15 residues. Written as DNA, the CDR3 is TGTGCCAGCAGCCAAACAGGGTCTGGGGCCAACGTCCTGACTTTC. Protein: CASSQTGSGANVLTF.

The genes are TRBV7-2 and TRBJ1-1; no firm D call. CDR3 length: 13 amino acids. Trimming pared 2 bases from V and 6 bases from J, leaving 10 bases between. Per germline, CDR1 SGHTA and CDR2 FQGNSA. The CDR3 protein is CASSLRAGSEAFF. Here the CDR3 DNA reads TGTGCCAGCAGCTTAAGGGCGGGGTCTGAAGCTTTCTTT.

This sequence joins TRBV6-5 and TRBJ2-3, with D possibly being TRBD1 (6 bases). CDR1 and CDR2 (germline): MNHEY, SVGAGI. Trimming pared 2 bases from V and 0 bases from J, leaving 21 bases between. This CDR3 has 19 amino acids. CDR3 in DNA: TGTGCCAGCAGTTACGCCAGGACAGCACAAGGATCTAGCACAGATACGCAGTATTTT. Protein product: CASSYARTAQGSSTDTQYF.

V gene TRBV5-1 combines with J gene TRBJ1-1; 7 bases are a match to TRBD1. Germline trimming cut 6 bases from V and 1 base from J; bases unmatched to any gene: 6. The CDR3 runs to 14 residues. Germline values: CDR1 SGHRS, CDR2 YFSETQ. The CDR3 nucleotides are TGCGCCAGCACCCTATGGGACAGGAACACTGAAGCTTTCTTT. Translated, it gives CASTLWDRNTEAFF.

This clonotype was observed a few times. This sequence joins TRBV7-8 and TRBJ1-1; D is uncertain. V was cut by 5 bases and J by 1 base, with 14 bases left in between. Germline V gives CDR1 SGHVS, CDR2 FQNEAQ. CDR3 length equals 15 residues. The CDR3 region is CASSRLGPPNTEAFF. CDR3 sequence (DNA): TGTGCCAGCAGCCGCCTCGGGCCTCCGAACACTGAAGCTTTCTTT.

The chain links TRBV27 to TRBJ2-2; 7 bases agree with TRBD1. This CDR3 spans 18 amino acids. Germline CDR1 MNHEY, CDR2 SMNVEV (reference sequence). V lost 1 base and J lost 4; bases outside the gene matches: 12. For the CDR3, the DNA is TGTGCCAGCAGTTTATTCCGACCCGGACAGGTGATCACCGGGGAGCTGTTTTTT. Amino acid sequence: CASSLFRPGQVITGELFF.

This clonotype was recorded only once. The chain couples TRBV4-1 to TRBJ2-4; no reliable D call. This CDR3 comprises 16 residues. The germline gives CDR1 MGHRA, CDR2 YSYEKL. Trimming shortened V by 1 base and J by 4 bases, and 14 bases separated the two germline ends. The CDR3 DNA follows: TGCGCCAGCAGCCAAGTCGAGACAACCGCAAAAAACATTCAGTACTTC. This sequence encodes CASSQVETTAKNIQYF.

The rearrangement joins TRBV9 to TRBJ2-3; D remains ambiguous. This CDR3 has 14 amino acids. Per germline, CDR1 SGDLS and CDR2 YYNGEE. The V gene lost 2 bases and the J gene lost 2 bases, with 9 bases spanning the gap. The CDR3 DNA is TGTGCCAGCAGCGTCGCCACCAACACAGATACGCAGTATTTT. It is translated as CASSVATNTDTQYF. Drawing the rest from reference TRBV9 and TRBJ2-3, the complete variable domain is DSGVTQTPKHLITATGQRVTLRCSPRSGDLSVYWYQQSLDQGLQFLIQYYNGEERAKGNILERFSAQQFPDLHSELNLSSLELGDSALYFCASSVATNTDTQYFGPGTRLTVL.

For this clonotype: One junction end does not reproduce the germline sequence, and a read error may be involved. The chain has TRBV6-1 and TRBJ2-5; a possible D gene is TRBD2 (5 bases). CDR3 size: 15 residues. Germline-derived CDR1 and CDR2 are MNHNS and SASEGT. CDR3 in amino acids: CAGSELAGGVETQYF. The CDR3 nucleotides are TGTGCCGGCAGTGAACTGGCGGGTGGCGTTGAGACCCAGTACTTC.

J is TRBJ2-7 and V is TRBV29-1; unclear D gene. V was pared by 2 bases and J by 3 bases, with 8 bases between. CDR3 size: 12 residues. Germline V CDR1 and CDR2: SQVTM, ANQGSEA. The CDR3 region is CSVESPVYEQYF. The CDR3 bases are TGCAGCGTTGAATCGCCAGTCTACGAGCAGTACTTC.

With regard to this clonotype: This may arise from a read error, as a much more abundant clone is one base away. CDR3 loop: CASSEDNTRELFF. In DNA form, the CDR3 reads TGTGCCAGCAGTGAGGACAACACCAGGGAGCTGTTTTTT. The chain has TRBV6-4 and TRBJ2-2; D perhaps matches TRBD1 (5 bases). The germline V gene encodes CDR1 MRHNA and CDR2 SNTAGT. The CDR3 length is 13 residues.

The rearrangement links TRBV19 to TRBJ2-1, with D perhaps matching TRBD1 or TRBD2 (5 bases each). Per the germline V gene, CDR1 is LNHDA and CDR2 is SQIVND (reference sequence). The CDR3 runs to 14 residues. Trimming left V 3 bases short and J 6 bases short, with 12 bases between. DNA for the CDR3: TGTGCCAGTAGTATCAGTTTGAGGGGCAATGAGCAGTTCTTC. Translated: CASSISLRGNEQFF.

This clonotype is a singleton in its sample. The rearrangement joins TRBV4-2 to TRBJ2-3, with TRBD2 matching over 11 bases. V shed 0 bases, J shed 4 bases, and the junction held 9 bases outside the gene matches. The length of the CDR3 is 18 residues. Germline V lookup: CDR1 LGHNA, CDR2 YNFKEQ. The CDR3 here is CASSQDLPGTSGSDTQYF. DNA for the CDR3: TGTGCCAGCAGCCAAGATCTTCCCGGGACTAGCGGATCAGATACGCAGTATTTT.

This clonotype was detected only a few times. The chain couples TRBV6-2 or TRBV6-3 to TRBJ1-1; D is possibly TRBD1 (5 bases). Trimming pared 4 bases from V and 4 bases from J, leaving 16 bases between. Germline loops: CDR1 MNHEY, CDR2 SVGEGT. This CDR3 has 15 residues. For the CDR3, the DNA is TGTGCCAGCAGTTTAATCAGGGCGCGGGGCACTGAAGCTTTCTTT. It is translated as CASSLIRARGTEAFF.

The chain combines TRBV12-3 or TRBV12-4 with TRBJ2-3; D call uncertain. The length of the CDR3 is 14 residues. Trimming took 7 bases from V and 2 from J, leaving 13 bases between them. DNA for the CDR3: TGTGCCAGCATACCGGGTCCGAACACAGATACGCAGTATTTT. Its translation: CASIPGPNTDTQYF.

The J gene is TRBJ1-5, the V gene TRBV12-3 or TRBV12-4, with D possibly being TRBD1 (5 bases). V lost 3 bases and J 7 bases, leaving 10 bases between the germline ends. The CDR3 is made up of 13 amino acids. Here the CDR3 DNA reads TGTGCCAGCAGTTTTGGCAGGGCACAGCCCCAGCATTTT. It yields the protein CASSFGRAQPQHF.

This clonotype qualifies as medium-sized. The CDR3 DNA follows: TGCAGCGTTCAAGGGGCGCAGGACGGGGAGCTGTTTTTT. Translating gives CSVQGAQDGELFF. V and J are TRBV29-1 and TRBJ2-2; D is perhaps TRBD1 (5 bases). Germline values: CDR1 SQVTM, CDR2 ANQGSEA. V lost 5 bases, J lost 7 bases, and 14 bases lay in between. The CDR3 loop spans 13 amino acids.

This clonotype is classed as medium-sized. This sequence joins TRBV4-2 and TRBJ1-1; 11 positions match TRBD1. With V trimmed by 0 bases and J by 5 bases, 8 bases remained unmatched. The CDR3 is 17 residues long. Germline V gene data show CDR1 as LGHNA and CDR2 as YNFKEQ. Here the CDR3 reads CASSQEPRGTGGTEAFF. In nucleotides, the CDR3 is TGTGCCAGCAGCCAAGAACCACGAGGGACAGGGGGTACTGAAGCTTTCTTT.

This chain links TRBV6-2 or TRBV6-3 with TRBJ2-7, with TRBD2 as a possible D gene (6 bases). Germline assignment: CDR1 MNHEY and CDR2 SVGEGT. The CDR3 length is 14 residues. Trimming left V 7 bases short and J 3 bases short, with 16 bases between. The chain's CDR3 is CASKHGGTIYEQYF. The CDR3 DNA reads as TGTGCCAGCAAACACGGGGGAACGATCTACGAGCAGTACTTC.

The CDR3 DNA follows: TGTGCCAGCAGCTTGGAACCTCGGGCCTACAATGAGCAGTTCTTC. It encodes CASSLEPRAYNEQFF. This sequence joins TRBV5-5 and TRBJ2-1; D gene ambiguous. The CDR3 is 15 amino acids. Germline V gene sequence: CDR1 SGHKS, CDR2 YYEKEE (reference sequence). The V and J ends lost 0 bases and 2 bases respectively, with 9 bases between them. The full variable domain, completed using reference TRBV5-5 and TRBJ2-1, is DAGVTQSPTHLIKTRGQQVTLRCSPISGHKSVSWYQQVLGQGPQFIFQYYEKEERGRGNFPDRFSARQFPNYSSELNVNALLLGDSALYLCASSLEPRAYNEQFFGPGTRLTVL.

This chain links TRBV28 with TRBJ1-2, with D unclear. The V end was cut by 8 bases, the J end by 5 bases, with 18 bases between. Germline V gives CDR1 MDHEN, CDR2 SYDVKM. The CDR3 runs 14 residues. This CDR3 is CASYASRFPYGYTF. CDR3 DNA: TGTGCCAGCTATGCTAGTCGCTTCCCATATGGCTACACCTTC.